A single TCR beta chain is shown here with its context. This specimen belongs to a study of shared clonotypes between healthy human individuals. The table came from immunoSEQ multiplex PCR; TCRdb's copy has only in-frame clones and leaves some out. The sample records roughly 2 million clones, roughly 94% being singletons. The CDR3 extends over 17 amino acids. Germline V lookup: CDR1 LNHNV, CDR2 YYDKDF (reference sequence). J was trimmed by 4 bases and V by 1 base; bases with no gene match: 8. The clonotype was recovered from a man between 18 and 29 years old in good health. This sequence joins TRBV15 and TRBJ2-5; 11 bases align to TRBD1. Sequences were obtained from naive CD4+ T cells sorted from blood. This sample's subset: CD45RA+ positively selected. The CDR3 DNA follows: TGTGCCACCAGCAGAGGGGGACAGGGGGTTACGGGAGAGACCCAGTACTTC. Translating gives CATSRGGQGVTGETQYF.